This TCR beta chain was sequenced during a study of CD8 T cells in ankylosing spondylitis. V shed 0 bases, J shed 0 bases, and the junction held 8 bases outside the gene matches. This CDR3 spans 17 amino acids. Germline lookup yields CDR1 SGHTS and CDR2 YDEGEE. The sample holds many counts of this clonotype. In TCRdb, the 5' RACE reads were re-called with MiXCR into one record per CDR3 protein. The table records 120,000 or so distinct CDR3 sequences, roughly 13% of them present only once. This receptor was obtained from a female donor with ankylosing spondylitis or in good health (not recorded which). The sample was blood, either unsorted or a sorted T cell fraction (not recorded which). The V call is TRBV5-8, the J call TRBJ2-5, with 7 bases lining up with TRBD2. CDR3 sequence: CASSLAFVRGYQETQYF. CDR3 nucleotides: TGTGCCAGCAGCTTGGCCTTTGTGCGGGGGTACCAAGAGACCCAGTACTTC. Full variable domain (missing parts from reference TRBV5-8 and TRBJ2-5): EAGVTQSPTHLIKTRGQQATLRCSPISGHTSVYWYQQALGLGLQFLLWYDEGEERNRGNFPPRFSGRQFPNYSSELNVNALELEDSALYLCASSLAFVRGYQETQYFGPGTRLLVL.